This T cell receptor beta chain emerged from a study of tumor-infiltrating lymphocytes in oesophageal squamous cell carcinoma. Via MiXCR, TCRdb re-called the PCR reads, giving one row per CDR3 protein. The data show over 10,000 distinct CDR3 sequences, less than 55% seen once. The germline V gene has CDR1 KGHDR and CDR2 SFDVKD. This CDR3 spans 15 amino acids. This TCR was recovered from a female donor with esophageal squamous cell carcinoma. The chain is built from TRBV24-1 and TRBJ2-1; the D call may be TRBD1 or TRBD2 (6 bases each). The J call may be incorrect, as the DNA end agrees better with TRBJ2-5. The sample consisted of esophageal tumor tissue. The DNA for the CDR3 is TGTGCCACCAGTGATTCCCTACAGGGAGGAGAGACCCAGTACTTC. Its protein is CATSDSLQGGETQYF.